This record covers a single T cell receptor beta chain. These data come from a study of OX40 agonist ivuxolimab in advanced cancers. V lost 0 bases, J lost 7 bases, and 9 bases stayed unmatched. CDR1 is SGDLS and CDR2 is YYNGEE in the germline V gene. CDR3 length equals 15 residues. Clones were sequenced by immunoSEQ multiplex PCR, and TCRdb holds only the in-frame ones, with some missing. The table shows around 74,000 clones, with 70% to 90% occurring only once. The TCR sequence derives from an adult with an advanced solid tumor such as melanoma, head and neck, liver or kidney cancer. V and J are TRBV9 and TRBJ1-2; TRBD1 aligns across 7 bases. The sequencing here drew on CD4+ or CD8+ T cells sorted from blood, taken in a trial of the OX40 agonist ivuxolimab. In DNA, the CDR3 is TGTGCCAGCAGCGTAGGGGGACAGCCCCGTGCTGGCTACACCTTC. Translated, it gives CASSVGGQPRAGYTF. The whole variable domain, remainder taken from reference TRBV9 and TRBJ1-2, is DSGVTQTPKHLITATGQRVTLRCSPRSGDLSVYWYQQSLDQGLQFLIQYYNGEERAKGNILERFSAQQFPDLHSELNLSSLELGDSALYFCASSVGGQPRAGYTFGSGTRLTVV.